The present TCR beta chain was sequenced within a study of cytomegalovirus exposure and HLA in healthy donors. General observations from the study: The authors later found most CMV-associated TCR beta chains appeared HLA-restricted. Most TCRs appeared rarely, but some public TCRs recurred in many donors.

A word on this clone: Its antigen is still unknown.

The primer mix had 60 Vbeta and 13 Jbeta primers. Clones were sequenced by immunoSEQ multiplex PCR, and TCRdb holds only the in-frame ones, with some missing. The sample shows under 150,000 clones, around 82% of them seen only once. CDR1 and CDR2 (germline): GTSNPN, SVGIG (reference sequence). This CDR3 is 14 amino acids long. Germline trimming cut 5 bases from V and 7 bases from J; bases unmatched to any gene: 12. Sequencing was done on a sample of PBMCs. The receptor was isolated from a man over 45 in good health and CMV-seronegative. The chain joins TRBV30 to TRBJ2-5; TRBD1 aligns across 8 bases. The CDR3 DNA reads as TGTGCCTGGGGCGAGACAGGGGTATTGGGGACCCAGTACTTC. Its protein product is CAWGETGVLGTQYF.